Following are 5 T cell receptor beta chains from one sample sequenced in a study of blood T cell repertoires in COVID-19 (dated by TCRdb to the early 2020s). Library creation used the immunoSEQ multiplex PCR assay. TCRdb's version of the immuneACCESS table is confined to in-frame rearrangements and falls short of the full clone set. An unresolved V gene accounts for under half of the shortfall where checked; the remainder is of unknown origin. The sample profile shows under 300,000 clones; roughly 84% of them were found once. The ten biggest clones cover about 1.5% of the sample. Sequencing was done on a sample of peripheral blood. The receptors stem from a woman aged 40 to 50 who had recovered from COVID-19.

The rearrangement joins TRBV3-1 (or the pseudogene TRBV3-2) to TRBJ1-6, with TRBD1 matching 9 bases. This CDR3 spans 15 amino acids. The germline V gene has CDR1 LGHDT and CDR2 YNNKEL (reference sequence). V shed 4 bases, J shed 7 bases, and the junction held 5 bases outside the gene matches. CDR3 DNA: TGTGCCAGCAGCCTAGGGACAGGGACCAATTCACCCCTCCACTTT. As protein: CASSLGTGTNSPLHF.

This clone was detected a few times. The rearrangement links TRBV9 to TRBJ2-2; TRBD1 matches 8 bases. V gave up 0 bases and J gave up 4 bases; unmatched junction bases: 2. Germline V lookup: CDR1 SGDLS, CDR2 YYNGEE. The CDR3 consists of 15 residues. CDR3 region: CASSVETGATGELFF. CDR3 bases: TGTGCCAGCAGCGTAGAGACAGGGGCCACCGGGGAGCTGTTTTTT.

CDR3 loop: CATSRGTGLAGFTDTQYF. CDR3 bases: TGTGCCACCAGCAGGGGGACGGGACTAGCGGGCTTCACAGATACGCAGTATTTT. The chain joins TRBV15 to TRBJ2-3, with 12 bases aligning to TRBD2. This CDR3 has 18 amino acids. The V gene end was trimmed by 3 bases and the J gene end by 2 bases; junction bases not matched to a gene: 9. Germline CDR1 reads LNHNV; CDR2 reads YYDKDF (reference sequence).

The V and J genes are TRBV10-2 and TRBJ2-7, with D tentatively TRBD2 (6 bases). This CDR3 comprises 15 residues. Germline CDR1 and CDR2: WSHSY and SAAADI. Trimming removed 7 bases at V and 2 bases at J, with 18 bases between. CDR3 protein: CASTPDQAGTYEQYF. The CDR3 DNA reads as TGCGCCAGCACCCCTGATCAGGCGGGAACCTACGAGCAGTACTTC.

The rearrangement uses TRBV6-5 and TRBJ1-5; D is undetermined. CDR1 and CDR2 (germline): MNHEY, SVGAGI. V lost 4 bases and J lost 3, with 10 bases in between. This CDR3 contains 14 residues. CDR3 in DNA: TGTGCCAGCAGTTCACCCGGGGACAATCAGCCCCAGCATTTT. Translation gives CASSSPGDNQPQHF.